This paragraph reports one TCR beta chain. This clonotype was counted many times. Its antigen has not been determined. No base quality values were provided; no much bigger clone lies one nucleotide off. The germline ends are 10 bases apart after V is trimmed by 3 bases and J by 6 bases. The CDR3 measures 13 amino acids from cysteine to phenylalanine. The only DNA kept is the CDR3, 39 bases in frame from the first base. CDR1 SGHTA and CDR2 FQGNSA were looked up in the germline V gene. This specimen belongs to a study of early T cells in non-severe SARS-CoV-2 infection (dated by TCRdb to the early 2020s). Regarding the study in general: Bulk RNA from unsorted whole blood was used for TCR sequencing, so alpha and beta chains could not be paired. What the study reported, not specific to this receptor: Matching against VDJdb was skewed toward anti-spike CD8 responses, likely underestimated virus-specific expansions, and missed private and CD4 specificities.

To prepare the library, 5' RACE was applied. The instrument given in TCRdb is NextSeq 500. To correct for sequencing error and PCR bias, the TCR library protocol tagged individual cDNA molecules with unique molecular identifiers. Both TCR alpha and beta chains were sequenced, and tight co-correlation was observed between alpha and beta sequence abundances in each sample. Processing in the source paper ran as follows. Decombinator V4 was used to annotate TCR sequences for V gene, J gene and CDR3. TCRs were defined as expanded if a significant change between any two time points was detected under a Poisson model with p below 0.0001. Abundances of TCRs were expressed as counts per million after normalisation to the total number of TCRs sequenced in each sample. TRAV1-2 paired with TRAJ12, TRAJ20 or TRAJ33 defined MAIT TCRs, while TRAV10 paired with TRAJ18 defined iNKT TCRs. A search of VDJdb, accessed on 1 November 2021, was run for TCRs annotated to CMV, EBV and SARS-CoV-2, with TCRs annotated for multiple antigens excluded. The public reads were reprocessed in TCRdb via fastp at Q25 and MiXCR, keeping in-frame beta chains. For every CDR3 protein sequence, its rows merge into one entry that carries the most common genes and DNA. Here the V and J calls rest on TCRdb's processing, not on the authors' analysis. Present in this sample are tens of thousands of distinct CDR3 sequences, roughly 5.3% of which were seen just once. The ten most abundant clones make up around 4.5% of the sample.

The study was a case-control design nested within a healthcare worker cohort in London, UK, with weekly nasopharyngeal swab PCR tests and blood sampling. Healthcare workers were recruited between 23 and 31 March 2020, during the week of the UK lockdown, and were followed weekly for up to about 15 weeks. The material sequenced was whole blood. The origin of this receptor is an adult who was a healthcare worker with PCR-confirmed SARS-CoV-2 infection or an uninfected control (not recorded which). The receptor chain draws on TRBV7-2 and TRBJ2-3; the D segment cannot be called with confidence. The DNA sequence reads TGTGCCAGCAGCTTTATTTCCGGGGATACGCAGTATTTT. Its product reads: CASSFISGDTQYF.